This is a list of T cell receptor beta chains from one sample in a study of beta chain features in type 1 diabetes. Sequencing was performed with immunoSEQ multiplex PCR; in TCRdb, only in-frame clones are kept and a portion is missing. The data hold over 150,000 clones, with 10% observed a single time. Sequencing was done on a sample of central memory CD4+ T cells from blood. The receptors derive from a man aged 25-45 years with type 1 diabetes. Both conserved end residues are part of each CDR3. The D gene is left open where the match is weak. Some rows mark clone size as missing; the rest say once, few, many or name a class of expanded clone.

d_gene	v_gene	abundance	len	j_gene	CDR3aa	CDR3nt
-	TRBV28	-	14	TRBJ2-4	CASLSDWSKNIQYF	TGTGCCAGCCTCTCGGACTGGTCCAAAAACATTCAGTACTTC
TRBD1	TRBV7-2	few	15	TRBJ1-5	CASSPGQGAYQPQHF	TGTGCCAGCAGCCCAGGACAGGGGGCTTATCAGCCCCAGCATTTT
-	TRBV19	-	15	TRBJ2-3	CASKESSLRTDTQYF	TGTGCCAGTAAGGAGTCTTCATTGAGAACAGATACGCAGTATTTT
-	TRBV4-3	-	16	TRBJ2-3	CASSQEYLQGGHTQYF	TGCGCCAGCAGCCAAGAGTACCTACAAGGAGGGCATACGCAGTATTTT
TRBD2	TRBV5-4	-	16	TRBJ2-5	CASSLGSSGRPETQYF	TGTGCCAGCAGCTTGGGGTCTAGCGGGAGGCCAGAGACCCAGTACTTC
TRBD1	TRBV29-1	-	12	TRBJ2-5	CSLRQGEETQYF	TGCAGCCTAAGACAGGGGGAAGAGACCCAGTACTTC
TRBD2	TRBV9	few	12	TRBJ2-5	CASSGGGETQYF	TGTGCCAGCAGCGGGGGGGGAGAGACCCAGTACTTC
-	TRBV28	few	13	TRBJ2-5	CASSKGGWETQYF	TGTGCCAGCTCCAAGGGAGGATGGGAGACCCAGTACTTC
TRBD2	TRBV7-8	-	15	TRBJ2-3	CASSLSSGSTDTQYF	TGTGCCAGCAGCTTATCTAGCGGGAGCACAGATACGCAGTATTTT
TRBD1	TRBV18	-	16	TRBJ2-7	CASSHRAGTGNYEQYF	TGTGCCAGCTCACACCGCGCCGGGACAGGGAACTACGAGCAGTACTTC
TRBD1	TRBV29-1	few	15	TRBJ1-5	CSVLTGGNSNQPQHF	TGCAGCGTTCTGACAGGGGGTAATAGCAATCAGCCCCAGCATTTT
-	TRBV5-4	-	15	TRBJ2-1	CASSFAGGSYNEQFF	TGTGCCAGCAGCTTTGCGGGTGGCTCCTACAATGAGCAGTTCTTC
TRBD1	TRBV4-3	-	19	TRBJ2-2	CASSVLSGTGSPNTGELFF	TGCGCCAGCAGCGTGCTTTCCGGGACAGGGTCGCCCAACACCGGGGAGCTGTTTTTT